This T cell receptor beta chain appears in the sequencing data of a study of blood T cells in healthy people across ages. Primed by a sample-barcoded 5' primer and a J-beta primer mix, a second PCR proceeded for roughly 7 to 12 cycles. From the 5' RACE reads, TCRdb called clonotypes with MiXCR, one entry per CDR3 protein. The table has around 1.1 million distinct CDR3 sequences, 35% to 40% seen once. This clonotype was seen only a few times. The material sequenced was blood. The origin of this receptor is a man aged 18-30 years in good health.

CDR3 sequence reads: CASTSTGRDTEAFF. The CDR3 nucleotides read TGTGCCAGCACCTCGACAGGGCGAGATACTGAAGCTTTCTTT. The V gene is TRBV12-3 or TRBV12-4, the J gene TRBJ1-1; 7 bases line up with TRBD1. The CDR3 runs 14 residues. V lost 7 bases and J lost 5; bases outside the gene matches: 10.